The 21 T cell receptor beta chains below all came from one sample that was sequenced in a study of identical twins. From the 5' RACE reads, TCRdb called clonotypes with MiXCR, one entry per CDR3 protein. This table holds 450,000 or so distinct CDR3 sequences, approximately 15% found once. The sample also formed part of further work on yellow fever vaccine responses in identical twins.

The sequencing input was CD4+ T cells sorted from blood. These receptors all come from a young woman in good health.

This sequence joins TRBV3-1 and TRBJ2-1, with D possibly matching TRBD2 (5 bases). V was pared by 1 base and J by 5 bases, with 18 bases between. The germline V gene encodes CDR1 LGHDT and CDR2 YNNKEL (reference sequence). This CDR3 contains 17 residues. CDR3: CASSQALRAKTDNEQFF. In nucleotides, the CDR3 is TGTGCCAGCAGCCAAGCCCTGAGGGCTAAAACAGACAATGAGCAGTTCTTC.

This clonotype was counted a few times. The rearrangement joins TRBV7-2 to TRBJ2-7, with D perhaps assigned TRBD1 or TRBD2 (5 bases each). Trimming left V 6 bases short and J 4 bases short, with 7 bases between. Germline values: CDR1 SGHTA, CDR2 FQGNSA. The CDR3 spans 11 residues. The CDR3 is CASRGVYEQYF. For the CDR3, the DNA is TGTGCCAGCAGGGGGGTATACGAGCAGTACTTC.

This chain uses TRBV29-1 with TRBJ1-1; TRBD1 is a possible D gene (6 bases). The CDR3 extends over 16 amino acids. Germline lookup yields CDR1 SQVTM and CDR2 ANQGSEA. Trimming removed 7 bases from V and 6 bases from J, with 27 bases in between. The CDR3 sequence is CSGKDSFLAGRAEAFF. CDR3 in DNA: TGCAGCGGTAAGGACAGCTTCCTTGCGGGTCGTGCTGAAGCTTTCTTT.

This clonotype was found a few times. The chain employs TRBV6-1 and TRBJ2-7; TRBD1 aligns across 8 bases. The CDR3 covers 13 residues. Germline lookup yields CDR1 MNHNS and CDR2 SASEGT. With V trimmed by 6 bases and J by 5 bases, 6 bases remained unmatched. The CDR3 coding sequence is TGTGCCAGCAGACGGACAGGGATCAACGAGCAGTACTTC. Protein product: CASRRTGINEQYF.

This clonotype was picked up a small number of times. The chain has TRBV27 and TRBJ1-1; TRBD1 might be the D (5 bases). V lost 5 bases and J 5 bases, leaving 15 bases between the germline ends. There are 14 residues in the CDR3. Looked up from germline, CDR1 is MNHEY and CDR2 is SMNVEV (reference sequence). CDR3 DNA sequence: TGTGCCAGCAGTACGGGACTTTGGGCGACTGAAGCTTTCTTT. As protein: CASSTGLWATEAFF.

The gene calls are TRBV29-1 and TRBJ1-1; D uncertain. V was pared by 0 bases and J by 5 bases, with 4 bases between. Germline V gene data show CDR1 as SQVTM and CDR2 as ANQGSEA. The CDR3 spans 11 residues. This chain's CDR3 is CSVEDYTEAFF. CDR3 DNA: TGCAGCGTTGAAGATTATACTGAAGCTTTCTTT.

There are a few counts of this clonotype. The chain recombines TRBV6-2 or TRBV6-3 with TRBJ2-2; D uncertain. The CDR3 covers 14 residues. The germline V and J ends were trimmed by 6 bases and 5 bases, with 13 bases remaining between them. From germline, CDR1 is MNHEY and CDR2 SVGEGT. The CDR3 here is CASRSSESTGELFF. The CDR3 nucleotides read TGTGCCAGCAGAAGTTCGGAGAGTACCGGGGAGCTGTTTTTT.

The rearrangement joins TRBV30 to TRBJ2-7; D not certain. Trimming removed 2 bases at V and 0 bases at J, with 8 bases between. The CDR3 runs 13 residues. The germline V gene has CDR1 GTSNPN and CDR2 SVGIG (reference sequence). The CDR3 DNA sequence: TGTGCCTGGAGTTATCGCAGCTCCTACGAGCAGTACTTC. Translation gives CAWSYRSSYEQYF.

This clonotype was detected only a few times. CDR3 sequence reads: CASSQPTGGTDTQYF. The CDR3 region has the DNA TGTGCCAGCAGCCAACCCACAGGGGGCACAGATACGCAGTATTTT. V usage is TRBV7-9 and J usage is TRBJ2-3; 7 bases line up with TRBD1. CDR1 and CDR2 (germline): SEHNR, FQNEAQ (reference sequence). The CDR3 contains 15 residues. J gave up 1 base and V 5 bases, and 6 bases lay outside the gene matches.

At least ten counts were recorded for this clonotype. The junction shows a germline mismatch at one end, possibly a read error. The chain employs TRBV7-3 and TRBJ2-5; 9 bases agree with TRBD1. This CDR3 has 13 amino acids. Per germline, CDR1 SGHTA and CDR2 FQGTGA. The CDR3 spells CASSLTGGETQYF. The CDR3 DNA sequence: TGCGCCAGCAGCTTGACAGGGGGAGAGACCCAGTACTTC.

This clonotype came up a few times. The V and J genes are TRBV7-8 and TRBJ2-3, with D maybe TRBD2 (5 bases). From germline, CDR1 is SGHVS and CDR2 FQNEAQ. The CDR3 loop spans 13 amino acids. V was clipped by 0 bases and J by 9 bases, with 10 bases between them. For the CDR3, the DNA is TGTGCCAGCAGCTTAGCAAATGCGGGCACGCAGTATTTT. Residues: CASSLANAGTQYF.

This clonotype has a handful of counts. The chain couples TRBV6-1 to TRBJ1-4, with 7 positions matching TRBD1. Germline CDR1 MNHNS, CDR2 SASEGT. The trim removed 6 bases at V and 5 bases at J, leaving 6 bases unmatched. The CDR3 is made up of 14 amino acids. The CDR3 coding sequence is TGTGCCAGCAGACGTGACAGGGTGAATGAAAAACTGTTTTTT. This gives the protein CASRRDRVNEKLFF.

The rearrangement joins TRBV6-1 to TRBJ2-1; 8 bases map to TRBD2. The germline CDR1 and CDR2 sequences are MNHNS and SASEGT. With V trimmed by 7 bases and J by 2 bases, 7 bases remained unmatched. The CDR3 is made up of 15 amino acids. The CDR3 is CASKVLAGTYNEQFF. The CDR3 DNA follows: TGTGCCAGCAAGGTTCTAGCGGGCACCTACAATGAGCAGTTCTTC.

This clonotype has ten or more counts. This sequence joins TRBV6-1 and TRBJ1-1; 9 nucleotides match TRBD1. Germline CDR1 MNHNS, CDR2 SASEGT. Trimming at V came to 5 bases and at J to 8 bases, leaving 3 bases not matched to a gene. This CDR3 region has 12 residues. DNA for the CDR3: TGTGCCAGCAGTCGGGACAGGGAAGAAGCTTTCTTT. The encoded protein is CASSRDREEAFF.

Here the CDR3 reads CASGLGSNEQFF. The DNA of the CDR3 is TGTGCTAGTGGTTTGGGTAGCAATGAGCAGTTCTTC. This chain joins TRBV12-5 and TRBJ2-1; unclear D gene. The length of the CDR3 is 12 residues. Germline CDR1 is LGHNT and CDR2 is FRNRAP. V was shortened by 1 base and J by 6 bases, with 4 bases between the two germline ends.

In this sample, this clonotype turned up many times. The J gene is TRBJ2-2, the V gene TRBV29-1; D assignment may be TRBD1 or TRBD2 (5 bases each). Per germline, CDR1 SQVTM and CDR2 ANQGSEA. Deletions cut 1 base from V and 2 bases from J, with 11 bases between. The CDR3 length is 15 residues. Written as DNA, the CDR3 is TGCAGCGTTGAAGGACGAGGGGCCAACACCGGGGAGCTGTTTTTT. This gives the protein CSVEGRGANTGELFF.

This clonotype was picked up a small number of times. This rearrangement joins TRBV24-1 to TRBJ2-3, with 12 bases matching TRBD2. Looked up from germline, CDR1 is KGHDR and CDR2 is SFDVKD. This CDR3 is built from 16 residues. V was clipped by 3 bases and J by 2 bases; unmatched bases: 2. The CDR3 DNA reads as TGTGCCACCAGTGATCCTAGCGGGGGGGCCACAGATACGCAGTATTTT. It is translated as CATSDPSGGATDTQYF.

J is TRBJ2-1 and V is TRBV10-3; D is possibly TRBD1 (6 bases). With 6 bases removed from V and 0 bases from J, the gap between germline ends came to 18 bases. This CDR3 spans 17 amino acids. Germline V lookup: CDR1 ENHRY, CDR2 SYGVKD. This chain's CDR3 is CAISAKNQGLSYNEQFF. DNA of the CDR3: TGTGCCATCAGCGCTAAAAACCAGGGGCTCTCCTACAATGAGCAGTTCTTC.

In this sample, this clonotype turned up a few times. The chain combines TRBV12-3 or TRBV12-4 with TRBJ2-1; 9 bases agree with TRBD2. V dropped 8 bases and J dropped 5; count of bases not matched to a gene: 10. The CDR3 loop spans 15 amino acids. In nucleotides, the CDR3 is TGTGCCAGCGTCCCTAGCGGGAAACCGAACAATGAGCAGTTCTTC. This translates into CASVPSGKPNNEQFF.

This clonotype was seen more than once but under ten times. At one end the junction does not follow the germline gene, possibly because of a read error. This chain's CDR3 is CASSDHGGGNAGELFF. The CDR3 DNA is TGTGCCAGCAGTGATCACGGCGGGGGGAACGCCGGGGAGCTGTTTTTT. This chain joins TRBV25-1 and TRBJ2-2, with 8 bases lining up with TRBD2. CDR3 length: 16 residues. Germline assignment: CDR1 MGHDK and CDR2 SYGVNS.

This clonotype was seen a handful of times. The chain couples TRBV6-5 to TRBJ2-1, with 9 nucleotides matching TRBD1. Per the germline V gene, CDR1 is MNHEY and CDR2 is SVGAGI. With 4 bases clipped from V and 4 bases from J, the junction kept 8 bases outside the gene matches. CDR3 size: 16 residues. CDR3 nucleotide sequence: TGTGCCAGCAGTTCACCGGACAGGGGTCCTTACAATGAGCAGTTCTTC. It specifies CASSSPDRGPYNEQFF.